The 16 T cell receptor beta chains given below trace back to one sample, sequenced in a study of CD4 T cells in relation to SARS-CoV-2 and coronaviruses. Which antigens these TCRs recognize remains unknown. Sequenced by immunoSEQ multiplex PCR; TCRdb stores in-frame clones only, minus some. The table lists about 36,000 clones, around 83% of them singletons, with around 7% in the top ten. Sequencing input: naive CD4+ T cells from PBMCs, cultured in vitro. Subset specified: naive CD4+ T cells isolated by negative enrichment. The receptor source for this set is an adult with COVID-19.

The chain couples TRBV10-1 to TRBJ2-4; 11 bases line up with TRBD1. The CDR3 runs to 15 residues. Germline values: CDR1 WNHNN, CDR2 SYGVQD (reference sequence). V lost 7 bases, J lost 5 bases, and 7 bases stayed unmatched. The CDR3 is CASTLGQGVQNIQYF. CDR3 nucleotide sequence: TGCGCCAGCACCTTGGGACAGGGGGTCCAAAACATTCAGTACTTC.

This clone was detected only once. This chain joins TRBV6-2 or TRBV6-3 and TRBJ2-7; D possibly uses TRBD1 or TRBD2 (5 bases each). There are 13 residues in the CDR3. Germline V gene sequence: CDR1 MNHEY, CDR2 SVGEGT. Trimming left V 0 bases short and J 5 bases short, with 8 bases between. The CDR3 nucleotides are TGTGCCAGCAGTTACTCTCGGGGCCACGAGCAGTACTTC. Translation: CASSYSRGHEQYF.

The CDR3 sequence: CASSPGVDYEQYF. In DNA form, the CDR3 reads TGTGCCAGCTCGCCGGGAGTTGACTACGAGCAGTACTTC. The chain is built from TRBV6-5 and TRBJ2-7; TRBD2 is a possible D gene (6 bases). CDR1 is MNHEY, CDR2 SVGAGI, per germline. Deletions cut 8 bases from V and 3 bases from J, with 14 bases between. The CDR3 extends over 13 amino acids.

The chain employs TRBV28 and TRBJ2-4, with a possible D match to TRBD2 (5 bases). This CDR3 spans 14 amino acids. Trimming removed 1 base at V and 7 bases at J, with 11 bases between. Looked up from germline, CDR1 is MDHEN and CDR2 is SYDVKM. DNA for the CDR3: TGTGCCAGCAGTTTATTCACTAGTGGGAACATTCAGTACTTC. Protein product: CASSLFTSGNIQYF.

CDR3 nucleotide sequence: TGTGCCAGCAGCCTCACAGGGCTAAATTCACCCCTCCACTTT. This encodes CASSLTGLNSPLHF. This sequence joins TRBV6-5 and TRBJ1-6; a weak D match, TRBD1 (6 bases). V lost 6 bases and J 7 bases, leaving 13 bases between the germline ends. Germline CDR1 MNHEY, CDR2 SVGAGI. The length of the CDR3 is 14 residues.

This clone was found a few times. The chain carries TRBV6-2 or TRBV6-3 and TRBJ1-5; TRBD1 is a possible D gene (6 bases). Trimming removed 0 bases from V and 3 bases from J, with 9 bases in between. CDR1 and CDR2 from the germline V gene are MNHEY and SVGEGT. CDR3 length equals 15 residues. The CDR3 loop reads CASSYSGQTNQPQHF. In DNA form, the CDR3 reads TGTGCCAGCAGTTACTCCGGACAGACCAATCAGCCCCAGCATTTT.

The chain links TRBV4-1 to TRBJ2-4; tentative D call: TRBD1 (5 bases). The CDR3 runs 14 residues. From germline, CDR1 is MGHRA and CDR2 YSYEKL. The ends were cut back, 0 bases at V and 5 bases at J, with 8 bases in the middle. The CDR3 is CASSQDRAENIQYF. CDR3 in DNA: TGCGCCAGCAGCCAAGACAGGGCCGAAAACATTCAGTACTTC.

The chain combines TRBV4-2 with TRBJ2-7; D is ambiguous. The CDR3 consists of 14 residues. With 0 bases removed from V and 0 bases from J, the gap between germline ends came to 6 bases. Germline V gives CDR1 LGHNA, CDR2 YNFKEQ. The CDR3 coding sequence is TGTGCCAGCAGCCAAGAAGTATACTCCTACGAGCAGTACTTC. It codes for CASSQEVYSYEQYF.

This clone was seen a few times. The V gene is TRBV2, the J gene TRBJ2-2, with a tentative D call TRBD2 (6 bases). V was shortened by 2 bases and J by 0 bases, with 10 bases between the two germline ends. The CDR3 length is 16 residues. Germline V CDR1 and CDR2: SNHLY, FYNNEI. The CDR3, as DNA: TGTGCCAGCAGTGAAACGGGAGTATCGAACACCGGGGAGCTGTTTTTT. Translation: CASSETGVSNTGELFF. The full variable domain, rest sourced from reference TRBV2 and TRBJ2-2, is EPEVTQTPSHQVTQMGQEVILRCVPISNHLYFYWYRQILGQKVEFLVSFYNNEISEKSEIFDDQFSVERPDGSNFTLKIRSTKLEDSAMYFCASSETGVSNTGELFFGEGSRLTVL.

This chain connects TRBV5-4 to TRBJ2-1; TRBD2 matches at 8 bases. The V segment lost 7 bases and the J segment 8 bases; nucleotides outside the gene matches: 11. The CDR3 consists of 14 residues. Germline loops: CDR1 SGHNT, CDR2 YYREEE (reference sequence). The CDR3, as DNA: TGTGCCAGCTTAGGTCTCGGGGGGGCCGATGAGCAGTTCTTC. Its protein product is CASLGLGGADEQFF.

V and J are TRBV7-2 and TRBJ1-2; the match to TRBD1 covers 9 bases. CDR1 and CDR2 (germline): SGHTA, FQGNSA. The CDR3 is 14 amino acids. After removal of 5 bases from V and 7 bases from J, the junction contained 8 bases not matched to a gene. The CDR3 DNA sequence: TGTGCCAGCAGCCAGGGCACAGGGGGCTTTGGCTACACCTTC. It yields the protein CASSQGTGGFGYTF.

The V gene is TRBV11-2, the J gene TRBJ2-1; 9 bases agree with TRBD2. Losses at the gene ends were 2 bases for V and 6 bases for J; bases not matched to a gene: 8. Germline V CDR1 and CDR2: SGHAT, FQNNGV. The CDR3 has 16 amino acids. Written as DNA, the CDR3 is TGTGCCAGCAGCTTATATCGGCTAGCGGGATTCAATGAGCAGTTCTTC. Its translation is CASSLYRLAGFNEQFF.

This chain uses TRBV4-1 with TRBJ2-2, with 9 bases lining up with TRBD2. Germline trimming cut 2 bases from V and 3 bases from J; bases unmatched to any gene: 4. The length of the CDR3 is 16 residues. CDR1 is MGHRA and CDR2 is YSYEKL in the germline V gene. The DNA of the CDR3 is TGCGCCAGCAGCCAACTAGCGGGAAGGGACACCGGGGAGCTGTTTTTT. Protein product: CASSQLAGRDTGELFF.

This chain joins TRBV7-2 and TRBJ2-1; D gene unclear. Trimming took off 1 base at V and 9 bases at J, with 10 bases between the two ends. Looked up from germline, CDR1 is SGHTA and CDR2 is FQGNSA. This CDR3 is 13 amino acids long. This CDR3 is CASSLGRLGEQFF. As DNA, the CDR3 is TGTGCCAGCAGCTTAGGACGGTTGGGTGAGCAGTTCTTC.

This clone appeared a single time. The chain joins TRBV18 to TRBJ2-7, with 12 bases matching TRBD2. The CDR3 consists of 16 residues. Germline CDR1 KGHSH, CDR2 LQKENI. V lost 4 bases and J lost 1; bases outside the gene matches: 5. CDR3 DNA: TGTGCCAGCTCACTTGGGACTAGCGGGCTGTCCTACGAGCAGTACTTC. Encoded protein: CASSLGTSGLSYEQYF.

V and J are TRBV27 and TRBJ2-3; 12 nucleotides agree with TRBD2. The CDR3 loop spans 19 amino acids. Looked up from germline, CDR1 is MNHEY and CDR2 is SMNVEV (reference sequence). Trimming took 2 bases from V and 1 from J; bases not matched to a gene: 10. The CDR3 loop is CASSLGLASGRGGTDTQYF. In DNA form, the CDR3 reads TGTGCCAGCAGTTTAGGTCTGGCTAGCGGGAGGGGTGGCACAGATACGCAGTATTTT.